The entry that follows covers one TCR beta chain sequence. Its antigen is unidentified. These data are taken from a study of shared clonotypes between healthy human individuals. Study observations and caveats: There were few donors, and this limited the genetic and exposure-history diversity represented.

Tens of thousands of T cell genomes (approximately 0.2 ug DNA) went into each sorted-subset replicate. Assay: immunoSEQ multiplex PCR; the TCRdb copy retains only in-frame clones and omits some. The table has 230,000 or so clones, 50% to 75% seen once; the top ten hold over 8.5%. The V and J ends lost 1 base and 3 bases, in that order; junction bases with no gene match: 5. This CDR3 has 16 amino acids. Germline V lookup: CDR1 WNHNN, CDR2 SYGVQD (reference sequence). The sample was memory CD4+ T cells sorted from blood. Sample subset: CD45RA-negative fraction. This TCR was recovered from a man between 25 and 39 years old in good health. The chain carries TRBV10-1 and TRBJ2-5; 10 nucleotides match TRBD1. This chain's CDR3 is CASSELTGTGEETQYF. DNA for the CDR3: TGCGCCAGCAGTGAGTTGACTGGGACAGGGGAAGAGACCCAGTACTTC.